These 3 T cell receptor beta chains share one sample of origin, sequenced in a study of blood T cells in healthy people across ages. PCR was performed a second time for roughly 7 to 12 cycles using a sample-barcoded 5' primer and a J-beta primer mix. TCRdb reprocessed the 5' RACE reads with MiXCR, giving one entry per CDR3 protein. The sample yields under 800,000 distinct CDR3 sequences, 35% to 45% seen once. Sequenced material: blood. The receptors derive from a woman in her sixties or seventies in good health.

In its sample, this clonotype was seen a few times. CDR3 sequence (DNA): TGCAGTGACCCCAAGGCGGATGAGCAGTTCTTC. Encoded protein: CSDPKADEQFF. The chain combines TRBV20-1 with TRBJ2-1, with unresolved D. Germline CDR1 reads DFQATT; CDR2 reads SNEGSKA (reference sequence). There are 11 residues in the CDR3. The V end was cut by 7 bases, the J end by 8 bases, with 12 bases between.

The CDR3 protein is CSAKLAGGLHEQYF. The CDR3 region has the DNA TGCAGTGCAAAACTAGCGGGGGGGCTGCACGAGCAGTACTTC. The chain combines TRBV20-1 with TRBJ2-7; 13 bases align to TRBD2. The junction had 7 bases not matched to a gene; V was cut back by 6 bases and J by 5 bases. The germline CDR1 and CDR2 sequences are DFQATT and SNEGSKA (reference sequence). The CDR3 totals 14 residues.

This clonotype was observed a few times. The CDR3 is CASTLTGTGARNEQFF. The CDR3 nucleotides read TGCGCCAGCACACTCACCGGGACAGGGGCACGCAATGAGCAGTTCTTC. This chain uses TRBV5-1 with TRBJ2-1, with 10 bases that match TRBD1. Trimming at V came to 6 bases and at J to 6 bases, leaving 12 bases not matched to a gene. The CDR3 extends over 16 amino acids. Germline CDR1 reads SGHRS; CDR2 reads YFSETQ.